This T cell receptor (beta chain) is drawn from a study of blood T cell repertoires in COVID-19. On the study more broadly: Acute-phase and convalescent COVID-19 samples originated in the United States, Italy and Spain. T cells, B-cell-depleted T cells, or PBMCs provided the cDNA or gDNA that served as material.

Source study methods: Estimation of nucleated cell counts relied on the amplification of reference gene primers. TCRdb's copy holds only in-frame clones and misses some; the assay was immunoSEQ multiplex PCR. That table is the source of V, J and clone size, and D and trimming were worked out from the DNA. The data show about 97,000 clones, approximately 80% seen once. The ends lost 4 bases at V and 4 bases at J; junction bases unmatched: 14. Looked up from germline, CDR1 is SGHNT and CDR2 is YYREEE (reference sequence). This CDR3 has 17 residues. The chain joins TRBV5-4 to TRBJ1-1; 9 nucleotides line up with TRBD1. The sequenced sample was peripheral blood. The receptor comes from a man in his sixties or seventies with acute or convalescent COVID-19. DNA for the CDR3: TGTGCCAGCAGCGGAACAGCCGGGACAGGGATGTTCACTGAAGCTTTCTTT. It encodes CASSGTAGTGMFTEAFF.